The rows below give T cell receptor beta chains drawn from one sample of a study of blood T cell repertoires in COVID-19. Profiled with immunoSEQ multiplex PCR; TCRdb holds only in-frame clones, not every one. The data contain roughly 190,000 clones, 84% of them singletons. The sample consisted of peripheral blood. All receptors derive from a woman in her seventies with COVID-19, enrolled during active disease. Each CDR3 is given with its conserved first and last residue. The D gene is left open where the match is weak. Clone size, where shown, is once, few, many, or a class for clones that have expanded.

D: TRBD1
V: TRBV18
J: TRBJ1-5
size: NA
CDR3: CASSPPGQGDQPQHF
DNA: TGTGCCAGCTCACCACCGGGGCAGGGGGATCAGCCCCAGCATTTT

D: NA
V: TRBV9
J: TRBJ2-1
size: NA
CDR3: CASSLGQPRDNEQFF
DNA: TGTGCCAGCAGCCTTGGACAGCCCCGGGACAATGAGCAGTTCTTC

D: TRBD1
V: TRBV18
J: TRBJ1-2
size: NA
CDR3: CASSEDRGYGYTF
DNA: TGTGCCAGCTCTGAGGACAGGGGTTATGGCTACACCTTC

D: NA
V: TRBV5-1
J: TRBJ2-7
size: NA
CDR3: CASSSTPGGGPYEQYF
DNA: TGCGCCAGCAGCTCGACCCCGGGTGGCGGCCCCTACGAGCAGTACTTC

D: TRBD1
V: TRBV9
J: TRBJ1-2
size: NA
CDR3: CASSSSGTGYGYTF
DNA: TGTGCCAGCAGTTCGTCCGGGACAGGGTATGGCTACACCTTC

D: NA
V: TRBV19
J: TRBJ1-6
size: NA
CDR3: CASSIWREFIGSPLHF
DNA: TGTGCCAGTAGTATATGGAGGGAATTTATCGGATCACCCCTCCACTTT

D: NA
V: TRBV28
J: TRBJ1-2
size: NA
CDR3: CASSGNYGYTF
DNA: TGTGCCAGCAGCGGGAACTATGGCTACACCTTC

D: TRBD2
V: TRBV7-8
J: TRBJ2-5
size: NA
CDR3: CASSLVASMASGGQETQYF
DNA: TGTGCCAGCAGCTTAGTGGCTTCTATGGCTAGCGGAGGACAAGAGACCCAGTACTTC

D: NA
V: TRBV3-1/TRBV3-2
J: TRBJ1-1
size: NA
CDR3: CASSQVDTGFRAEAFF
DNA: TGTGCCAGCAGCCAAGTTGATACAGGGTTTAGGGCTGAAGCTTTCTTT

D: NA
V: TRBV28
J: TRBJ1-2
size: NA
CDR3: CASSFSTADGYTF
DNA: TGTGCCAGCAGTTTTTCGACAGCCGATGGCTACACCTTC

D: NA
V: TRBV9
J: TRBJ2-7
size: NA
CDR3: CASSVGAEGYEQYF
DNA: TGTGCCAGCAGCGTAGGGGCTGAGGGTTACGAGCAGTACTTC

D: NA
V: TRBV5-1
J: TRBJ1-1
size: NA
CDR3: CASSLEREIPEAFF
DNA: TGCGCCAGCAGCTTGGAGCGGGAAATACCTGAAGCTTTCTTT

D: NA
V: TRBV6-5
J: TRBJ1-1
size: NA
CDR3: CASRAQERGTEAFF
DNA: TGTGCCAGCAGGGCTCAGGAACGGGGCACTGAAGCTTTCTTT

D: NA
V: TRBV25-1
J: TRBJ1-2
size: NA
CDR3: CASRDSTDYGYTF
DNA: TGTGCCAGCAGGGACAGTACAGATTATGGCTACACCTTC

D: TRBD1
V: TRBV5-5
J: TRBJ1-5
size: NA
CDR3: CASSPGTGNLRQPQHF
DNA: TGTGCCAGCAGCCCGGGGACAGGGAATTTAAGGCAGCCCCAGCATTTT

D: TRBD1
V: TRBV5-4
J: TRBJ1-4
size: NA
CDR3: CASSLQGAGEKLFF
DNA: TGTGCCAGCAGTCTACAGGGGGCAGGTGAAAAACTGTTTTTT

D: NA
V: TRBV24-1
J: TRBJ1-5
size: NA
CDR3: CATSPGGNQPQHF
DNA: TGTGCCACCAGCCCAGGGGGCAATCAGCCCCAGCATTTT

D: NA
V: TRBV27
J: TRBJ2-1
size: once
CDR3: CASYTGYNEQFF
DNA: TGTGCCAGTTATACGGGTTACAATGAGCAGTTCTTC

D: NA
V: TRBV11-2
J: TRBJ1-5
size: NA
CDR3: CASSLDLSQPQHF
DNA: TGTGCCAGCAGCTTAGATCTCAGTCAGCCCCAGCATTTT

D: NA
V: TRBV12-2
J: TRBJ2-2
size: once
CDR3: CASQPSSGGPGELFF
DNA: TGTGCAAGCCAACCGTCTAGCGGGGGACCCGGGGAGCTGTTTTTT

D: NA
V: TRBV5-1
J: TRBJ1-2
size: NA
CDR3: CASSLRTDSSYGYTF
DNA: TGCGCCAGCAGCTTACGCACGGACTCCAGCTATGGCTACACCTTC

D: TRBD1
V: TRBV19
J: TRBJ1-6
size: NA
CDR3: CASSRGQGSPLHF
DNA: TGTGCCAGTAGTAGGGGACAGGGCTCACCCCTCCACTTT

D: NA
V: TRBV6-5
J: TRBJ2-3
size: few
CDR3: CASTPTRSDTQYF
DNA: TGTGCCAGCACCCCAACCAGGTCCGATACGCAGTATTTT

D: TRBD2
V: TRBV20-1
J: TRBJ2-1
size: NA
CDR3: CSARQREREFF
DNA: TGCAGTGCTAGGCAGCGGGAGAGGGAGTTCTTC

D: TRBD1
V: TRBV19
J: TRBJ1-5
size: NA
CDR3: CASSIDQGGLQPQHF
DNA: TGTGCCAGTAGTATAGATCAAGGGGGCCTGCAGCCCCAGCATTTT

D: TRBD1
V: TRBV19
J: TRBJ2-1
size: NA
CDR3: CASSSLNRGHEQFF
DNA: TGTGCCAGTAGTTCGTTGAACAGGGGCCATGAGCAGTTCTTC

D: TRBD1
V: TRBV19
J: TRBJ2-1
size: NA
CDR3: CASSRQGGAFNEQFF
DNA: TGTGCCAGTAGTAGACAGGGGGGCGCGTTCAATGAGCAGTTCTTC

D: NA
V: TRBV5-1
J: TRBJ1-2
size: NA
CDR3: CASSFEGTNYGYTF
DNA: TGCGCCAGCAGCTTTGAGGGCACTAACTATGGCTACACCTTC

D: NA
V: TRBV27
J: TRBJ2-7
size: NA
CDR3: CASSPRGSPYEQYF
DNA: TGTGCCAGCAGCCCTAGGGGCAGCCCCTACGAGCAGTACTTC

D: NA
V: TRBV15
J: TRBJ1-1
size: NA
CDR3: CATSRDKQGLSF
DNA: TGTGCCACCAGCAGGGACAAACAGGGTTTGAGCTTT

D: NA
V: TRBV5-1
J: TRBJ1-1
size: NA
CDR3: CASSLVGADTEAFF
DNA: TGCGCCAGCAGCTTGGTTGGGGCCGACACTGAAGCTTTCTTT

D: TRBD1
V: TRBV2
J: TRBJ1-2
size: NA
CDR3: CASMGTGEDYGYTF
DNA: TGTGCCAGCATGGGAACAGGGGAAGACTATGGCTACACCTTC